This TCR beta chain derives from a study of control samples from healthy donors and cancer patients (dated by TCRdb to 2020 to 2022). From the germline V gene, CDR1 is SGHTA and CDR2 is FQGNSA. Here V drops 5 bases and J drops 5 bases, and the junction holds 3 bases not matched to any gene. Spanning cysteine to phenylalanine, the CDR3 consists of 15 amino acids. The read is trimmed to its CDR3 DNA, 45 bases read in frame from base 1. This clone appeared a few times. The antigen this receptor binds is unknown. No base quality information exists; no much larger clone differs at one position. The library relied on the immunoSEQ multiplex PCR assay. What TCRdb holds here is the immuneACCESS table cut down to in-frame rearrangements. Part of the clones is not present; checked against another copy, under half of the missing clones reflect an unresolved V gene, and the others are unexplained. The sample includes 100,000 to 150,000 clones, with 85% to 90% observed a single time. Together, the top ten hold approximately 8% of the sample.

This clonotype was obtained from a man aged 45 to 65 with head and neck cancer. Rearrangement joined TRBV7-2 to TRBJ2-1; 13 bases in the middle match TRBD2. Source material: PBMCs. The CDR3 protein sequence reads: CASSPTSGRHNEQFF. The sequence in DNA is TGTGCCAGCAGCCCGACTAGCGGGAGGCACAATGAGCAGTTCTTC.